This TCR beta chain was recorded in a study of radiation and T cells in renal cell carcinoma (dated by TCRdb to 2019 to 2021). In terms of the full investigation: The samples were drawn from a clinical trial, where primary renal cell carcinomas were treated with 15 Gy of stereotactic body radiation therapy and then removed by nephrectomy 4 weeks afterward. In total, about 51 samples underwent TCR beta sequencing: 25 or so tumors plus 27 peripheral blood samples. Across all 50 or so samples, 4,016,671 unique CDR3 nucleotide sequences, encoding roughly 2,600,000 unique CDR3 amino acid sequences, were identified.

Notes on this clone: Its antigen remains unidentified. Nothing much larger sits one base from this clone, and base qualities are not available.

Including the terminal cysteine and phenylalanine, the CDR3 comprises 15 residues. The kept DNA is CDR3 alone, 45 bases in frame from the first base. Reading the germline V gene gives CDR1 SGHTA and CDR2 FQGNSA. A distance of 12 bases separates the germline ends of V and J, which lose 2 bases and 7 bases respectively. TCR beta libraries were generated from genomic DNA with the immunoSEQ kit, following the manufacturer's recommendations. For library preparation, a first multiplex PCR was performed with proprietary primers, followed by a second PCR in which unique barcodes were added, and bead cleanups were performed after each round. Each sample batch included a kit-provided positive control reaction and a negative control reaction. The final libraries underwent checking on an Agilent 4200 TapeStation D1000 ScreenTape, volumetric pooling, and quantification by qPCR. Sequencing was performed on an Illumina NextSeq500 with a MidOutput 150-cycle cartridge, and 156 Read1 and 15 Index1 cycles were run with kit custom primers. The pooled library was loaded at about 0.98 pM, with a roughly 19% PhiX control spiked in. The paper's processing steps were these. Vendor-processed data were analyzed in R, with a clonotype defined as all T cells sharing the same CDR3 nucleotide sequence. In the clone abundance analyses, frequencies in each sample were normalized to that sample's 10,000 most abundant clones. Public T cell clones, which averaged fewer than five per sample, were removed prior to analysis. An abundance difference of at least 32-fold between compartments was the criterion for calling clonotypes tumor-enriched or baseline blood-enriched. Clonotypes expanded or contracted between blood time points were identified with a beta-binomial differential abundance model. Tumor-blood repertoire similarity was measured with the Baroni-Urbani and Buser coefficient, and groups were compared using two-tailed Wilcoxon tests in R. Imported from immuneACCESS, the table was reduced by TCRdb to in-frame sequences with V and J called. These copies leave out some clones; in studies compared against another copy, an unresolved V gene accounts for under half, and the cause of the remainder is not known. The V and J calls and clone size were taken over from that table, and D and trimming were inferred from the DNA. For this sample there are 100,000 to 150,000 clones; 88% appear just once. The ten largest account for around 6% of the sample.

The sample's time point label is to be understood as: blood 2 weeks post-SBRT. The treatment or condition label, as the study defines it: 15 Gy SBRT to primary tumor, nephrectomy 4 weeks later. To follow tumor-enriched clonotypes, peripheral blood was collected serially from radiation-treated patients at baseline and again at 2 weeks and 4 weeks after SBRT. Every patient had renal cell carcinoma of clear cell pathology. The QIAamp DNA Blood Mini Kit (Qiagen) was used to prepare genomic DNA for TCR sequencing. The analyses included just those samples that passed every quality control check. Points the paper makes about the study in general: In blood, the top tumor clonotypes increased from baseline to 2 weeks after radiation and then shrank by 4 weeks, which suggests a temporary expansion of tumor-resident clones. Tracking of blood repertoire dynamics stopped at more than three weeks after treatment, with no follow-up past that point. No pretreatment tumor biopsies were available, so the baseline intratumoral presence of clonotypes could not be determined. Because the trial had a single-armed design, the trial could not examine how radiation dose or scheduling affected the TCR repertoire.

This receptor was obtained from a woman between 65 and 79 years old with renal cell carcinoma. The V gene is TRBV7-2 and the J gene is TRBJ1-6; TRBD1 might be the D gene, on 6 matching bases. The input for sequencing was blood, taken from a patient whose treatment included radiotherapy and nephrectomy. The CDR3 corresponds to CASSLQGQRNSPLHF. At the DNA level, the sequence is TGTGCCAGCAGCTTACAGGGACAACGAAATTCACCCCTCCACTTT.